The text below deals with one T cell receptor beta chain. Its antigen is unknown. MiXCR, applied by TCRdb to the reads, yields one record per CDR3 protein. The repertoire has 480,000 or so distinct CDR3 sequences, 10% to 12% of them found once; the top ten carry 10%. The junction had 8 bases not matched to a gene; V was cut back by 6 bases and J by 2 bases. The CDR3 length is 15 residues. This entry belongs to a study of T cell repertoires in cytomegalovirus infection. Study-wide results and limits: The study identified carriers of CMV plus the relevant HLA from cumulative public TCR beta family frequency. HLA-C-restricted CMV-specific TCR beta clonotypes were dominant in the ex vivo response.

Sample: PBMCs. The V call is TRBV12-3 or TRBV12-4, the J call TRBJ2-5, with TRBD2 matching 8 bases. The clonotype was recovered from a human donor in good health (CMV status not recorded). Some clones in this sample may be carry-over from other donors' samples. The CDR3 nucleotides read TGTGCCAGCAGACGCGAGGCGGGGGGTCAAGAGACCCAGTACTTC. This sequence encodes CASRREAGGQETQYF.